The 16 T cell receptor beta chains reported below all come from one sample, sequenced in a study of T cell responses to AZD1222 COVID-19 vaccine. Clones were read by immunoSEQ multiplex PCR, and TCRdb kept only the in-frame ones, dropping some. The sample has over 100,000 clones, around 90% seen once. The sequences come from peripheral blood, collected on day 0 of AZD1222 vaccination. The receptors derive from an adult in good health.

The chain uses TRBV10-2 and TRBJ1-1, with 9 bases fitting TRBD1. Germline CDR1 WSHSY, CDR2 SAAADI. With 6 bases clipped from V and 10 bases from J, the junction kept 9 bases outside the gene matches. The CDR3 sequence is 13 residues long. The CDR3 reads CASSPGTGNGAFF. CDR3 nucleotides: TGCGCCAGCAGCCCCGGGACAGGGAATGGAGCTTTCTTT.

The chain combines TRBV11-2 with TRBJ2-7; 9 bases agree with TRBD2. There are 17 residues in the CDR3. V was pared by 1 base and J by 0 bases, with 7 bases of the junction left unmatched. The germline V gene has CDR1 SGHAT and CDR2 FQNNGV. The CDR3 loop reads CASSLVSGGRGSYEQYF. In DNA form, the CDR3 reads TGTGCCAGCAGCTTAGTCTCTGGCGGGAGGGGCTCCTACGAGCAGTACTTC.

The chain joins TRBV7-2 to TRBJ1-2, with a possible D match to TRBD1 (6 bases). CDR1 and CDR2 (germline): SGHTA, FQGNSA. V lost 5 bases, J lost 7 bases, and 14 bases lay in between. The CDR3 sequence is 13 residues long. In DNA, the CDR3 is TGTGCCAGCAGCACAAGGACAGTTCGTGGCTACACCTTC. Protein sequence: CASSTRTVRGYTF.

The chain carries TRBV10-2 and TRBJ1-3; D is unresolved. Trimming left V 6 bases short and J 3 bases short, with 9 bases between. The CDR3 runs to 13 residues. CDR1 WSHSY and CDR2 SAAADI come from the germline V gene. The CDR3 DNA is TGCGCCAGCAGAGTGTCGTTTGGAAACACCATATATTTT. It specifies CASRVSFGNTIYF.

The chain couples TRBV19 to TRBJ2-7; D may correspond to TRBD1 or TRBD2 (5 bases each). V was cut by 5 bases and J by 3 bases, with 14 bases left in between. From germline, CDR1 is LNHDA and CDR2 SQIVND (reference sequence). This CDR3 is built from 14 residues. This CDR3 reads CASSPGTAHYEQYF. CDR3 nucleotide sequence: TGTGCCAGTAGTCCCGGGACGGCTCACTACGAGCAGTACTTC.

The CDR3 nucleotides read TGTGCCAGCAGTGAAGATGGCACAGATACGCAGTATTTT. This translates into CASSEDGTDTQYF. The chain has TRBV6-1 and TRBJ2-3; D uncertain. V lost 1 base and J 1 base, leaving 3 bases between the germline ends. This CDR3 has 13 residues. Germline CDR1 and CDR2: MNHNS and SASEGT.

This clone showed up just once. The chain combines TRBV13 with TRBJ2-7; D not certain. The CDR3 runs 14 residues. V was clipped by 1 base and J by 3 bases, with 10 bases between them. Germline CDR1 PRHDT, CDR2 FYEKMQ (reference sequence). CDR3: CASSLDGKDYEQYF. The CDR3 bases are TGTGCCAGCAGCTTAGATGGCAAAGACTACGAGCAGTACTTC.

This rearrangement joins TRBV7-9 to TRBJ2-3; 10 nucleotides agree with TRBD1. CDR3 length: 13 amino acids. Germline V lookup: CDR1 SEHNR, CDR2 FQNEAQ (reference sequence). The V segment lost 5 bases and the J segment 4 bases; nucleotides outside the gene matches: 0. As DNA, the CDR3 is TGTGCCAGCAGCGGGACAGGGGCAGATACGCAGTATTTT. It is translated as CASSGTGADTQYF.

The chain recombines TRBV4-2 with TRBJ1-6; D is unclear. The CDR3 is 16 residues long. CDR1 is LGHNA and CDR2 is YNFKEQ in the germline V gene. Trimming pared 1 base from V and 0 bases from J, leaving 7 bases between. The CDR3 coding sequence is TGTGCCAGCAGCCAAGCGGCAGGCTCCTATAATTCACCCCTCCACTTT. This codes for CASSQAAGSYNSPLHF.

As DNA, the CDR3 is TGTGCCAGCAGTTTATTGGGGGGGGGAAGCACAGATACGCAGTATTTT. It translates to CASSLLGGGSTDTQYF. The chain has TRBV27 and TRBJ2-3, with 7 bases fitting TRBD2. The germline V gene encodes CDR1 MNHEY and CDR2 SMNVEV (reference sequence). Trimming removed 1 base from V and 0 bases from J; junction bases left unmatched: 4. The CDR3 runs 16 residues.

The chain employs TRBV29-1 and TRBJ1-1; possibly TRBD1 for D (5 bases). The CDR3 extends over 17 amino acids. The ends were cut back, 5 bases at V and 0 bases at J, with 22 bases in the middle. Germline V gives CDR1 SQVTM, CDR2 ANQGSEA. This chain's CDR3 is CSVFGPVGGALNTEAFF. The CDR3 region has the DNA TGCAGCGTTTTTGGACCGGTAGGAGGGGCACTGAACACTGAAGCTTTCTTT.

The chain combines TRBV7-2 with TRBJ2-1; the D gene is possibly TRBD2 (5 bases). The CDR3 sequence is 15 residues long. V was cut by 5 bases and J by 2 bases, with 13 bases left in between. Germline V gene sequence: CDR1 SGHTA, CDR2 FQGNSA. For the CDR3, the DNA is TGTGCCAGCAGCCCGGGGTCCGGGGCCTACAATGAGCAGTTCTTC. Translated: CASSPGSGAYNEQFF.

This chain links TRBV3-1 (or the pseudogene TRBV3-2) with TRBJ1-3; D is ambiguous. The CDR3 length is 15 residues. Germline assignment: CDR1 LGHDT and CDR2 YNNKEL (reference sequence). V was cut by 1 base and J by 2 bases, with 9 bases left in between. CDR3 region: CASSQVWNPGNTIYF. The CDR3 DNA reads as TGTGCCAGCAGCCAAGTATGGAATCCTGGAAACACCATATATTTT.

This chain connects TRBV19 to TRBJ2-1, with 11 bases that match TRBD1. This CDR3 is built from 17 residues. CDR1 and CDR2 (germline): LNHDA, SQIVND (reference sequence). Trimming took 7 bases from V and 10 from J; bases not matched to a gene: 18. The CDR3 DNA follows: TGTGCCAGTACCCCTCCTTGGAGGGGGACAGGGGGGAGAGAGCAGTTCTTC. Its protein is CASTPPWRGTGGREQFF.

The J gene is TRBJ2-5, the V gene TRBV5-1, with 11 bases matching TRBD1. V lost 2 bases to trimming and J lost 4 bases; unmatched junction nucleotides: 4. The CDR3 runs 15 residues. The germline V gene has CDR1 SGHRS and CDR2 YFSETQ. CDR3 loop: CASSFPGQGGETQYF. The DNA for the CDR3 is TGCGCCAGCAGCTTCCCGGGACAGGGGGGAGAGACCCAGTACTTC.

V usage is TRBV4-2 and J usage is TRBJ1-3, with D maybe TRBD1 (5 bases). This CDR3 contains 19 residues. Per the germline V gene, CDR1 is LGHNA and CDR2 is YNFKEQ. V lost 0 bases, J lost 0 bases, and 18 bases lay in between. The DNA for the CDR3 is TGTGCCAGCAGCCAAGACTCCCTCCCAGCAGGGCCCTCTGGAAACACCATATATTTT. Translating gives CASSQDSLPAGPSGNTIYF.